This T cell receptor beta chain was observed in a study of Ad26.COV2.S vaccination and SARS-CoV-2 variants. Looking at the study overall: Once or twice, 56 days apart, Ad26.COV2.S was delivered intramuscularly. Findings and limits, study-wide: From the TCR breadth and depth analyses, total T cell responses may have been underestimated.

Generated by immunoSEQ multiplex PCR, the TCRdb table keeps only in-frame clones and is missing some. The profile shows roughly 350,000 clones, less than 90% of them singletons. Trimming pared 5 bases from V and 5 bases from J, leaving 13 bases between. Per germline, CDR1 SEHNR and CDR2 FQNEAQ (reference sequence). This CDR3 is 14 amino acids long. Treatment noted: some 20 received Ad26.COV2.S at low or high dose, single or two shots; several received placebo; per-sample allocation not given. Sampling was done on day 63 after the first vaccine or placebo injection. The vaccine antigen was prefusion-stabilized Wuhan SARS-CoV-2 spike. A remark on this clone: Its cognate antigen is unknown.

The clonotype originates from a person between 18 and 65 years old who received the Ad26.COV2.S COVID-19 vaccine or a placebo. This chain joins TRBV7-9 and TRBJ2-4; unclear D gene. This sample comprised peripheral blood, obtained in a trial of Ad26.COV2.S vaccine versus placebo. The DNA of the CDR3 is TGTGCCAGCAGCACCCCGGCAGCAGAAAACATTCAGTACTTC. Residues: CASSTPAAENIQYF.